Listed below are T cell receptor beta chains from one sample, sequenced in a study of blood T cell repertoires in COVID-19. Profiled with immunoSEQ multiplex PCR; TCRdb holds only in-frame clones, not every one. The repertoire has a few hundred thousand clones, approximately 90% of them found once; the top ten carry 6.5% to 8%. Sequenced: peripheral blood. These receptors were taken from a woman aged 25-40 years with COVID-19, enrolled during active disease. CDR3s include the opening cysteine and the closing phenylalanine or tryptophan.

v_gene	j_gene	CDR3aa
TRBV4-1	TRBJ2-3	CASSQGYGKDTQYF
TRBV27	TRBJ2-3	CASMSGTTDTQYF
TRBV19	TRBJ2-7	CASMTESSYEQYF
TRBV5-4	TRBJ2-1	CATAQAGALYNEQFF
TRBV19	TRBJ1-5	CASSLRDNDQPQHF
TRBV5-1	TRBJ2-1	CASTLGGASYNEQFF
TRBV24-1	TRBJ2-5	CATSDLGGETQYF
TRBV7-3	TRBJ2-1	CASSSSSVSYNEQFF
TRBV10-3	TRBJ1-5	CAISDPLTGGYGQPQHF
TRBV25-1	TRBJ1-6	CASSEYKGVRSPLHF
TRBV24-1	TRBJ1-2	CATSDPRTDGGYTF
TRBV5-1	TRBJ2-1	CASSFDQREAAGEQFF
TRBV2	TRBJ1-2	CASSGTGDGYTF
TRBV6-1	TRBJ2-7	CASRETRGLGGNYEQYF
TRBV7-9	TRBJ2-2	CASSLGDRVDTGELFF
TRBV10-3	TRBJ2-7	CAIGLAGGASYEQYF
TRBV6-1	TRBJ1-5	CASSDGGGGQPQHF
TRBV29-1	TRBJ1-2	CSAPDRTNYGYTF
TRBV28	TRBJ1-4	CASSSNPGQGNEKLFF
TRBV4-1	TRBJ2-7	CASSQDGLGASEQYF
TRBV11-2	TRBJ2-7	CASSLELAFSYEQYF
TRBV27	TRBJ1-2	CASSPYRGDAYGYTF
TRBV3-1/TRBV3-2	TRBJ2-5	CASSQRRGGGETQYF
TRBV2	TRBJ2-1	CASRPAGSEQFF
TRBV12-3/TRBV12-4	TRBJ2-2	CASSYRVNGELFF
TRBV5-1	TRBJ2-1	CASSSGLAGVTEQFF
TRBV6-5	TRBJ2-7	CASSNSGSSYEQYF
TRBV4-3	TRBJ2-1	CASSQDGAHSYNEQFF
TRBV7-2	TRBJ1-4	CASSLDRGEEKLFF
TRBV19	TRBJ2-3	CASSISGPTSDADTQYF
TRBV28	TRBJ2-1	CASTLAGVENEQFF
TRBV19	TRBJ2-1	CASTLSGSPYNEQFF
TRBV6-5	TRBJ1-5	CASRRGAGNQPQHF
TRBV15	TRBJ2-7	CATSFGRTYEQYF
TRBV4-1	TRBJ1-4	CASSQFETVNEKLFF
TRBV2	TRBJ2-7	CASSSDRASLWHF
TRBV6-5	TRBJ1-2	CASSRANYGYTF
TRBV28	TRBJ2-5	CASTPGSIASETQYF
TRBV2	TRBJ2-7	CASSVRGYEQYF
TRBV5-1	TRBJ2-7	CASSPELGTSSSYEQYF
TRBV19	TRBJ1-5	CARDRGYSNQPQHF
TRBV29-1	TRBJ2-7	CSAGLADYEQYF
TRBV5-1	TRBJ2-7	CASSLGPSGSLYEQYF
TRBV6-5	TRBJ1-6	CASSRTGRESPLHF
TRBV9	TRBJ1-2	CASSVGQGAYGYTF
TRBV9	TRBJ2-7	CASSGGTSPYEQYF
TRBV7-3	TRBJ1-5	CASSLTPNQPQHF
TRBV19	TRBJ1-1	CASSLTRNTEAFF
TRBV14	TRBJ1-1	CASSQETGSPNTEAFF
TRBV28	TRBJ2-2	CASSFLGQGGTGELFF
TRBV10-3	TRBJ2-1	CAISASGRAVNEQFF
TRBV19	TRBJ2-7	CASSTRGGFLYEQYF
TRBV7-8	TRBJ2-1	CATGRRLAGYNEQFF
TRBV10-3	TRBJ2-3	CAIGLAGDTDTQYF